The 2 T cell receptor beta chains below come from one sample, sequenced in a study of blood T cell repertoires in COVID-19. Sequencing used immunoSEQ multiplex PCR; TCRdb keeps in-frame clones, though not all of them. The sample contains roughly 280,000 clones, 80% to 90% of which appear only once. The specimen was PBMCs or T cells enriched from blood (not recorded which). The receptors stem from a woman aged 18-30 years who had recovered from COVID-19.

This chain joins TRBV10-3 and TRBJ1-2, with 7 bases identical to TRBD1. The CDR3 has 16 amino acids. CDR1 and CDR2 (germline): ENHRY, SYGVKD. V lost 4 bases and J lost 2; bases outside the gene matches: 10. The CDR3 here is CAISGVGTVPNYGYTF. Written as DNA, the CDR3 is TGTGCCATCAGTGGGGTAGGGACAGTGCCGAACTATGGCTACACCTTC.

This CDR3 reads CASSLSGTSEAFF. The CDR3 DNA reads TGTGCCAGCAGTTTATCGGGGACATCTGAAGCTTTCTTT. V and J are TRBV28 and TRBJ1-1; TRBD1 might be the D (6 bases). Germline values: CDR1 MDHEN, CDR2 SYDVKM. This CDR3 has 13 residues. Trimming removed 1 base at V and 6 bases at J, with 9 bases between.